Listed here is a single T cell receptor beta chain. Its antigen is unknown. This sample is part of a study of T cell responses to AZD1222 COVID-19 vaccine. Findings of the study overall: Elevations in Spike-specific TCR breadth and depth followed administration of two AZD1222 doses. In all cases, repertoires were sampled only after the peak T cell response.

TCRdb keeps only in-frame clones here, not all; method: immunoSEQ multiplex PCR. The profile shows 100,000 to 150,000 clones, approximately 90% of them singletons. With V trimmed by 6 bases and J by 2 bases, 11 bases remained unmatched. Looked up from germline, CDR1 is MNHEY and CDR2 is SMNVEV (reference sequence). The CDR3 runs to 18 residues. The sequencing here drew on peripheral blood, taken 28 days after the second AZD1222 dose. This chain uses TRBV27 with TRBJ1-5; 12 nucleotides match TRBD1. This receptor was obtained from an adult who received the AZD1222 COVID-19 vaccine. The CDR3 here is CASRTGTGGSYGNQPQHF. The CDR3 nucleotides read TGTGCCAGCAGAACCGGGACAGGGGGCTCCTATGGCAATCAGCCCCAGCATTTT.